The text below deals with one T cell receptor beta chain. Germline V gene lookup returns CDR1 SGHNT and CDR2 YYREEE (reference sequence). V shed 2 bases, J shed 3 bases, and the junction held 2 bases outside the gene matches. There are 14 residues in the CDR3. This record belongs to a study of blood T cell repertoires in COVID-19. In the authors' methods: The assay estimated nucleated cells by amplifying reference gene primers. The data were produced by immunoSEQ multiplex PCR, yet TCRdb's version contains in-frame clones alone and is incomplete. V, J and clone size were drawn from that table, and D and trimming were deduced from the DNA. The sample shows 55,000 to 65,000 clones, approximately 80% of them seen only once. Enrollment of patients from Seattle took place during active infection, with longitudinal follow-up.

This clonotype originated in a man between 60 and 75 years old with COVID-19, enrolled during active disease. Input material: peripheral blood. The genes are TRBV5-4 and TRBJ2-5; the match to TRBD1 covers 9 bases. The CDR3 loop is CASSFGDREETQYF. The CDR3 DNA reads TGTGCCAGCAGCTTCGGGGACAGGGAAGAGACCCAGTACTTC.